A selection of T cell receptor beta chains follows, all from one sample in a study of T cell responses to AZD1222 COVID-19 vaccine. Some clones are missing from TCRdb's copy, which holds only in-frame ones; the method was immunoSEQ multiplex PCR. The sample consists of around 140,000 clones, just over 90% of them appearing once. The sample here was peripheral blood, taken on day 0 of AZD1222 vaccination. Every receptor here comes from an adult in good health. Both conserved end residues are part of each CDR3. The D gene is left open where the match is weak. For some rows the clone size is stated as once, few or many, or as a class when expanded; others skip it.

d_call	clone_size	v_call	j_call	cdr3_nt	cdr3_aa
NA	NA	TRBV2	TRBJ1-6	TGTGCCAGCAGTGAACAGGATGGAGAAGATTCACCCCTCCACTTT	CASSEQDGEDSPLHF
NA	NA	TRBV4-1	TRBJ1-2	TGCGCCAGCAGCCCACAGGGCGATATTGGCTACACCTTC	CASSPQGDIGYTF
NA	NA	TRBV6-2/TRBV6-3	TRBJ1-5	TGTGCCAGCAGTTATCAGCAGGGTCGGAATCAGCCCCAGCATTTT	CASSYQQGRNQPQHF
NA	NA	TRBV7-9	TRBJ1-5	TGTGCCAGCAGCAGGGAGGTTGTTAGCAAAAGCGGACCCCAGCATTTT	CASSREVVSKSGPQHF
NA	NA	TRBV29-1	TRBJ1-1	TGCAGCGTTGTACACAGACAGAACACTGAAGCTTTCTTT	CSVVHRQNTEAFF
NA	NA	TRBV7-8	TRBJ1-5	TGTGCCAGCAGCTTAGCCGCGAATAGCAATCAGCCCCAGCATTTT	CASSLAANSNQPQHF
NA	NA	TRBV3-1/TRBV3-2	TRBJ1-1	TGTGCCAGCAGCCAAGCTTACTCCTTGTTCACTGAAGCTTTCTTT	CASSQAYSLFTEAFF
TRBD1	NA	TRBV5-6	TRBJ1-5	TGTGCCAGCAGCTTTGCCCCCGGGACAGATAGCAATCAGCCCCAGCATTTT	CASSFAPGTDSNQPQHF
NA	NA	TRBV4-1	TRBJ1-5	TGCGCCAGCAGCCTACGCCCAACAGGGTCCGGGCAGCCCCAGCATTTT	CASSLRPTGSGQPQHF
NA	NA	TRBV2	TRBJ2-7	TGTGCCAGCAGTGAAAGGGCGTTCGAGCAGTACTTC	CASSERAFEQYF
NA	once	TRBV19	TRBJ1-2	TGTGCCAGTATGCAGGGTTCCTATGGCTACACCTTC	CASMQGSYGYTF
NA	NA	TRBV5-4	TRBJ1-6	TGTGCCAGCAGCTTCGGAGGAGTCTCCTATAATTCACCCCTCCACTTT	CASSFGGVSYNSPLHF
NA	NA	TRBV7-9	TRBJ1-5	TGTGCCAGCAGCTTAGGGGGGGCCCAGCCCCAGCATTTT	CASSLGGAQPQHF
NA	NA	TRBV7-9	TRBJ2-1	TGTGCCAGCAGCGTTCATGAGAATGAGCAGTTCTTC	CASSVHENEQFF
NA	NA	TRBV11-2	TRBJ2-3	TGTGCCAGCAGCTCGGATGGAGATACGCAGTATTTT	CASSSDGDTQYF
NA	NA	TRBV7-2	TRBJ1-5	TGTGCCAGCAGCGAGTCCTACAATTACAATCAGCCCCAGCATTTT	CASSESYNYNQPQHF
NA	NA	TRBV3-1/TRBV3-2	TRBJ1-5	TGTGCCAGCAGCCCGGGGCGCAATCAGCCCCAGCATTTT	CASSPGRNQPQHF
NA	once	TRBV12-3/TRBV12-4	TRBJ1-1	TGTGCCAGCAGTTTGGGGGTGAACACTGAAGCTTTCTTT	CASSLGVNTEAFF
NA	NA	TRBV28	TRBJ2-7	TGTGCCAGCAGTTCCGCGGGCAGGGAGGACGAGCAGTACTTC	CASSSAGREDEQYF
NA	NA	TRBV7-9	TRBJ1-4	TGTGCCAGCAGCTTATGGGGGCCTAATGAAAAACTGTTTTTT	CASSLWGPNEKLFF
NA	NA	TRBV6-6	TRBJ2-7	TGTGCCAGCAGTTATTTCTCCAGGGGTCCCTACGAGCAGTACTTC	CASSYFSRGPYEQYF
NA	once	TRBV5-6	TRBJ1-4	TGTGCCAGCAGCGGAGCAGGGCTTAATGAAAAACTGTTTTTT	CASSGAGLNEKLFF